Listed below are T cell receptor beta chains from one sample, sequenced in a study of cytomegalovirus exposure and HLA in healthy donors. Using immunoSEQ multiplex PCR, the repertoire was profiled, and TCRdb retains in-frame clones only, with some absent. The sample contains about 140,000 clones, roughly 82% of which appear only once. The sequenced sample consisted of PBMCs. All receptors come from a man between 18 and 29 years old in good health and CMV-seropositive. Each CDR3 is given with its conserved first and last residue. A D gene is named only where the DNA matches it firmly. Size values are once, few and many counts, or a class for expanded clones, and some rows have none.

clone_size d_call j_call v_call cdr3_nt cdr3_aa
- - TRBJ2-7 TRBV5-4 TGTGCCAGCAGCTTGGCTGAGAGCTCCTACGAGCAGTACTTC CASSLAESSYEQYF
- TRBD2 TRBJ2-1 TRBV30 TGTGCCTGGAGGACCTTCTTTAGCGGGAGGGGCAATGAGCAGTTCTTC CAWRTFFSGRGNEQFF
- TRBD2 TRBJ2-7 TRBV7-9 TGTGCCAGCAGCTCCCGGACTAGCGGGATAACCCACGAGCAGTACTTC CASSSRTSGITHEQYF
- TRBD1 TRBJ1-2 TRBV18 TGTGCCAGCTCACCACTGGGACAGGGCCATGGCTACACCTTC CASSPLGQGHGYTF
- - TRBJ1-1 TRBV28 TGTGCCAGCAGTCCCAGAAACGCCGCGGGCTACCCGGCTTTCTTT CASSPRNAAGYPAFF
- TRBD1 TRBJ1-5 TRBV28 TGTGCCAGCAGTCCGACAGGGCCTAGCAATCAGCCCCAGCATTTT CASSPTGPSNQPQHF
- - TRBJ2-7 TRBV5-4 TGTGCCAGCAGCTTACCTAGCGCTTCCTACGAGCAGTACTTC CASSLPSASYEQYF
few - TRBJ2-3 TRBV6-6 TGTGCCAGTGGGGGGGCGGTCACAGATACGCAGTATTTT CASGGAVTDTQYF
- - TRBJ2-2 TRBV9 TGTGCCAGCAGCCCCCGGGGAGTCGGGGAGCTGTTTTTT CASSPRGVGELFF
once - TRBJ2-3 TRBV5-1 TGCGCCAGCAGCTTACGAACGGTTATCACAGATACGCAGTATTTT CASSLRTVITDTQYF
- - TRBJ1-5 TRBV6-1 TGTGCCAGCGGGGGGGCTAGTCAGCCCCAGCATTTT CASGGASQPQHF
few - TRBJ1-2 TRBV14 TGTGCCAGCAGCCTGGAAATGACAATTGGCTACACCTTC CASSLEMTIGYTF
once TRBD1 TRBJ2-5 TRBV19 TGTGCCAGTAGTGCCGGGACAGGGTACGGAGAGACCCAGTACTTC CASSAGTGYGETQYF
- TRBD2 TRBJ2-1 TRBV4-1 TGCGCCAGCAGCCAAGTAGGCCTAGCGGGAGACTCTGAGCAGTTCTTC CASSQVGLAGDSEQFF
- - TRBJ2-1 TRBV11-1 TGTGCCAGCAGCTCGCTACAAGGCGGTCTCAATGAGCAGTTCTTC CASSSLQGGLNEQFF
- - TRBJ2-3 TRBV19 TGTGCCAGTAGTATAGTCGCCATGGGGGGAGCGGCAGATACGCAGTATTTT CASSIVAMGGAADTQYF
once - TRBJ1-2 TRBV15 TGTGCCACCAGCAGAGGGGGGAGGGGGGCAGGTGGCTACACCTTC CATSRGGRGAGGYTF
many - TRBJ1-4 TRBV6-6 TGTGCCAGCAGTTCCCTCGGACACACAACTAATGAAAAACTGTTTTTT CASSSLGHTTNEKLFF
- - TRBJ2-5 TRBV28 TGTGCCAGCAGGACAGGCTCGGGTTCGGGGACCCAGTACTTC CASRTGSGSGTQYF
- - TRBJ2-7 TRBV7-2 TGTGCCAGCAGCTTAACAGGTTCCCACGAGCAGTACTTC CASSLTGSHEQYF
- TRBD1 TRBJ1-1 TRBV19 TGTGCCTCCTCTAGGGACAGGGGCAATCCGAACACTGAAGCTTTCTTT CASSRDRGNPNTEAFF
few - TRBJ2-6 TRBV28 TGTGCCAGCAGTCCTGGACATGGTGGGGCCAACGTCCTGACTTTC CASSPGHGGANVLTF
- TRBD1 TRBJ1-6 TRBV27 TGTGCCAGCACCGACGGGGACAGCTATAATTCACCCCTCCACTTT CASTDGDSYNSPLHF
- - TRBJ2-1 TRBV5-1 TGCGCCAGCAGCTTGGAAACAGACCAGTTCTTC CASSLETDQFF
- TRBD1 TRBJ1-4 TRBV27 TGTGCCAGCACCTCCTGGACAGGAGCAACTAATGAAAAACTGTTTTTT CASTSWTGATNEKLFF
- TRBD1 TRBJ1-4 TRBV6-5 TGTGCCAGCAGACAGGGGGCCGCGGGTGAAAAACTGTTTTTT CASRQGAAGEKLFF
- TRBD2 TRBJ2-1 TRBV5-4 TGTGCCAGCAGCCCCAGACTAGCGGGAGGGCCTAGATACAATGAGCAGTTCTTC CASSPRLAGGPRYNEQFF
- TRBD2 TRBJ2-1 TRBV19 TGTGCCAGTAGTATACTAGCGGGAGCCAATGAGCAGTTCTTC CASSILAGANEQFF
- TRBD2 TRBJ2-1 TRBV5-1 TGCGCCAGCAGCAACGGGGGACTAGCGGGAGGGAATGAGCAGTTCTTC CASSNGGLAGGNEQFF
- TRBD2 TRBJ2-7 TRBV29-1 TGCAGCGTTATTCGAGGGACTAGCGGGAGTCGAGACGAGCAGTACTTC CSVIRGTSGSRDEQYF
- TRBD1 TRBJ2-5 TRBV5-4 TGTGCCAGCAGCTATCGGACAGGGGGCAAAGAGACCCAGTACTTC CASSYRTGGKETQYF
- - TRBJ1-2 TRBV10-1 TGCGCCAGCACCCGACAGGACTATGGCTACACCTTC CASTRQDYGYTF
- TRBD1 TRBJ1-1 TRBV7-8 TGTGCCAGCAGCTCCCTAAGGGGGCAGGGGAACACTGAAGCTTTCTTT CASSSLRGQGNTEAFF
- - TRBJ1-5 TRBV6-4 TGTGCCAGCTCAGTGGGCCGCAATCAGCCCCAGCATTTT CASSVGRNQPQHF
- - TRBJ1-1 TRBV27 TGTGCCAGCAGTTTAGGTCCAGGGTACACTGAAGCTTTCTTT CASSLGPGYTEAFF
- - TRBJ1-1 TRBV7-9 TGTGCCAGCAGCTTAAGCGGTAACACTGAAGCTTTCTTT CASSLSGNTEAFF
- - TRBJ1-4 TRBV18 TGTGCCAGCTCACCAGGAGGGGCCTCAACTAATGAAAAACTGTTTTTT CASSPGGASTNEKLFF
- TRBD1 TRBJ1-4 TRBV9 TGTGCCAGCAGCGGGTCCCCGGGACAGGGGAAGGAGGGAGGTCCCCAGGCCAAGGCTGAAAAACTGTTTTTT CASSGSPGQGKEGGPQAKAEKLFF
- - TRBJ2-5 TRBV20-1 TGCAGTGCCCGGTGGGCGGAGACCCAGTACTTC CSARWAETQYF
once TRBD2 TRBJ2-1 TRBV7-8 TGTGCCAGCAGCTTAGCGGGGACTAGCGGGAACAATGAGCAGTTCTTC CASSLAGTSGNNEQFF
- - TRBJ2-4 TRBV7-2 TGTGCCAGCAGCTTAGATGCAGGGTCCAAAAACATTCAGTACTTC CASSLDAGSKNIQYF
- TRBD1 TRBJ2-2 TRBV5-6 TGTGCCAGCAGCTTCATAGGTACAGGGGGCGTCGGGGAGCTGTTTTTT CASSFIGTGGVGELFF
- - TRBJ2-7 TRBV5-1 TGCGCCAGCAGCTTGGTTCCGGGAACGTACGAGCAGTACTTC CASSLVPGTYEQYF
once - TRBJ2-7 TRBV28 TGTGCCAGCAGTTTCCGCGGGGGCACCTACGAGCAGTACTTC CASSFRGGTYEQYF
few - TRBJ2-5 TRBV27 TGTGCCAGCAGTCAATTAGGGGGAGAGACCCAGTACTTC CASSQLGGETQYF
- TRBD1 TRBJ1-2 TRBV9 TGTGCCAGCAGCTCCCGCTCCGGACAGGCAGGCTACACCTTC CASSSRSGQAGYTF
few TRBD1 TRBJ1-4 TRBV5-6 TGTGCCAGCAGCAGAAAGGGGACAGGGAATGAAAAACTGTTTTTT CASSRKGTGNEKLFF
- TRBD1 TRBJ2-3 TRBV5-1 TGCGCCAGCAGTTCGGACAGGGGTGATACGCAGTATTTT CASSSDRGDTQYF
- - TRBJ1-1 TRBV5-1 TGCGCCAGCAGCCGCCGGGGTCTTTTATCGAACACTGAAGCTTTCTTT CASSRRGLLSNTEAFF
once - TRBJ2-1 TRBV7-9 TGTGCCAGCAGCTTATTGTTAGGCGGTGAGCAGTTCTTC CASSLLLGGEQFF
- - TRBJ2-7 TRBV7-8 TGTGCCAGCAGCTTGGAGCATTTACAGGGATCCGAGCAGTACTTC CASSLEHLQGSEQYF
- TRBD1 TRBJ1-2 TRBV4-2 TGTGCCAGCAGCCCTTTAGGGACAGGGACTAACGATAACTATGGCTACACCTTC CASSPLGTGTNDNYGYTF
- TRBD1 TRBJ1-3 TRBV30 TGTGCCTGGAGTGTAGAAGGGGGCATAGACACCATATATTTT CAWSVEGGIDTIYF